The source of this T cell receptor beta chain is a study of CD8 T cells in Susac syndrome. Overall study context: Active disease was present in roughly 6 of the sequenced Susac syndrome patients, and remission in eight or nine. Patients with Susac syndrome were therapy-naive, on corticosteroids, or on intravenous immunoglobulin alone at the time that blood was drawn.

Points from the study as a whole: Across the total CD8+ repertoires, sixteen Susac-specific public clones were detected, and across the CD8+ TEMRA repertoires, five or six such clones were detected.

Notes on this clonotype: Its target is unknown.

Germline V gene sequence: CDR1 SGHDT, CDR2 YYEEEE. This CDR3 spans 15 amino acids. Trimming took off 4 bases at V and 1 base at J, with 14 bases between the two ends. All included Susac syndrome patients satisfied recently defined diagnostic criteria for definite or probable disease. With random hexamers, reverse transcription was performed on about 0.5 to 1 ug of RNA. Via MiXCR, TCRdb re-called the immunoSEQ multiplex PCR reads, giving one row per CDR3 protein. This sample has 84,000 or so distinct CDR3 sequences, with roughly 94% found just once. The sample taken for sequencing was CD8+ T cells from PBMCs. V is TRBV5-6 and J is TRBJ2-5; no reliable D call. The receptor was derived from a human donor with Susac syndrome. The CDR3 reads CASSPDTWGQETQYF. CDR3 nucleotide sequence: TGTGCCAGCAGCCCTGATACATGGGGCCAAGAGACCCAGTACTTC.